This T cell receptor (beta chain) emerged from a study of vaccination effects on CD4 cells after COVID-19. There are 14 residues in the CDR3. Germline values: CDR1 ENHRY, CDR2 SYGVKD. V lost 4 bases, J lost 1 base, and 10 bases lay in between. Here immunoSEQ multiplex PCR was the method, and the copy in TCRdb shows in-frame clones only, minus some. The sample shows tens of thousands of clones, about 72% of them seen only once. About this clone: Its matching antigen is unknown.

General study results and limits: At late timepoints after vaccination, vaccine- and infection-induced clones shrank markedly.

Viral peptide pools were used in the ViraFEST assay to expand antigen-specific CD4+ T cells, and sequencing came afterward. After roughly 11 days in culture, the CD4+ T cells were isolated. PCR confirmed that the person was infected with SARS-CoV-2 between March and December 2020. This receptor was obtained from a human donor who had a prior SARS-CoV-2 infection. This chain links TRBV10-3 with TRBJ2-5, with D perhaps being TRBD1 or TRBD2 (5 bases each). The specimen comprised CD4+ T cells from PBMCs cultured with a peptide pool, sampled before COVID-19 vaccination. The CDR3 loop is CAISAVGAQETQYF. CDR3 sequence (DNA): TGTGCCATCAGTGCCGTCGGGGCCCAAGAGACCCAGTACTTC.